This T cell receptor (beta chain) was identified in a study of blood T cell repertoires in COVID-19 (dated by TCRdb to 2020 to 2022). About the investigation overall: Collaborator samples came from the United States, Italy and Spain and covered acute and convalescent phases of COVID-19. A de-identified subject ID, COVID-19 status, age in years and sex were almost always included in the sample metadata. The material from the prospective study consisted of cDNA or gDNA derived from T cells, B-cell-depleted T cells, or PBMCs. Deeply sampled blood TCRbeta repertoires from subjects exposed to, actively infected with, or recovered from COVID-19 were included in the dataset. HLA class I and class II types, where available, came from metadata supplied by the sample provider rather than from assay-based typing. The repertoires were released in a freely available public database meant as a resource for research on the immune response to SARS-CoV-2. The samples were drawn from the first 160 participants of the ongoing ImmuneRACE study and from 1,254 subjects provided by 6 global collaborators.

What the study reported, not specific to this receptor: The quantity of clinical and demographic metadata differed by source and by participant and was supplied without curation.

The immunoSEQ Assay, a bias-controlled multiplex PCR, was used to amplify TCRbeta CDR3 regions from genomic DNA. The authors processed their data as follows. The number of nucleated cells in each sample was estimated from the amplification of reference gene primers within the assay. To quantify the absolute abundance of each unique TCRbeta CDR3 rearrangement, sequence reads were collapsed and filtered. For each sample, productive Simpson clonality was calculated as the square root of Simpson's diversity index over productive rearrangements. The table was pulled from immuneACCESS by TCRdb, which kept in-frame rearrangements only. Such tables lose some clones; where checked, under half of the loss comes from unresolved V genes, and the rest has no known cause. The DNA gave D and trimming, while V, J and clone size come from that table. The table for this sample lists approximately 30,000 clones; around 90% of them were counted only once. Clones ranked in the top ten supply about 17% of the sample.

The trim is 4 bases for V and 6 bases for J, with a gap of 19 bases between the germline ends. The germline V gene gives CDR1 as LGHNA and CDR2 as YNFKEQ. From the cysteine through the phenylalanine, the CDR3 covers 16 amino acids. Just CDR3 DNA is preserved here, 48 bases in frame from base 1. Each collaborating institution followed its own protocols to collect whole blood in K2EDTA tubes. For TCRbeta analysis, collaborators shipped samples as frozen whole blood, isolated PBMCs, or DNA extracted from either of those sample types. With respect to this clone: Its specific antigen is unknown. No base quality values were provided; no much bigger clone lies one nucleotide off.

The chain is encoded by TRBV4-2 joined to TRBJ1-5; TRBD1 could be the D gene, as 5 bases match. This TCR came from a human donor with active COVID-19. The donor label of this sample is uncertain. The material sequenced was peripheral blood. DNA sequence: TGTGCCAGCAGCCCTCAATGGTCAGGGCGCACTCAGCCCCAGCATTTT. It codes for CASSPQWSGRTQPQHF.